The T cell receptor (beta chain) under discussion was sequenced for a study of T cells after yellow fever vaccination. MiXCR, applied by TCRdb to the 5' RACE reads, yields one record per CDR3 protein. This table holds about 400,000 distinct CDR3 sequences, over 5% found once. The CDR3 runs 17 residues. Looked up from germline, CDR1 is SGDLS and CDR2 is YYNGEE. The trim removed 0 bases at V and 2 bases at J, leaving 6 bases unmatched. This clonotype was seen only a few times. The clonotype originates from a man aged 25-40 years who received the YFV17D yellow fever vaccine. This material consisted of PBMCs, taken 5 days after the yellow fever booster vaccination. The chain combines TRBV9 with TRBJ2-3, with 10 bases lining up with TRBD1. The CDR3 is CASSVAGTGAVTDTQYF. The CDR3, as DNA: TGTGCCAGCAGCGTAGCGGGGACAGGGGCCGTCACAGATACGCAGTATTTT.